The 6 T cell receptor beta chains below all came from one sample that was sequenced in a study of T-cell reconstitution after alpha-beta-depleted transplantation in children. Preparing the TCRbeta library involved the use of unique molecular identifiers. TCRdb recomputed calls from the PCR reads with MiXCR, one row per CDR3 protein. The sample holds 640,000 or so distinct CDR3 sequences, 16% seen once. The sequencing here drew on PBMCs from the stem cell graft donor, taken from the stem cell graft. The receptor source for this set is a human donor who donated a stem cell graft to a child with acute myeloid leukemia.

This clonotype was observed at least ten times. The chain recombines TRBV20-1 with TRBJ1-4; 7 positions match TRBD1. The CDR3 loop spans 15 amino acids. Germline lookup yields CDR1 DFQATT and CDR2 SNEGSKA (reference sequence). The V segment lost 5 bases and the J segment 7 bases; nucleotides outside the gene matches: 13. The CDR3 protein is CSAQIYRGSSEKLFF. CDR3 DNA: TGCAGTGCTCAAATCTACAGGGGTAGTAGTGAAAAACTGTTTTTT.

This sequence joins TRBV6-5 and TRBJ2-7; 9 positions agree with TRBD1. This CDR3 has 16 residues. The ends lost 0 bases at V and 3 bases at J; junction bases unmatched: 6. Germline values: CDR1 MNHEY, CDR2 SVGAGI. CDR3 nucleotide sequence: TGTGCCAGCAGTTACTCGGGGACAGGGCTGCTCTACGAGCAGTACTTC. Translating it yields CASSYSGTGLLYEQYF.

This clonotype has at least ten counts. The chain has TRBV12-3 or TRBV12-4 and TRBJ2-5, with D possibly being TRBD1 or TRBD2 (6 bases each). V was trimmed by 6 bases and J by 0 bases, leaving 17 bases between them. The CDR3 has 16 amino acids. The CDR3 protein is CASRGYLGGNQETQYF. The CDR3 bases are TGTGCCAGCAGAGGATATCTCGGGGGCAACCAAGAGACCCAGTACTTC.

This clonotype was seen a few times. V gene TRBV6-2 or TRBV6-3 combines with J gene TRBJ1-3; no firm D call. This CDR3 spans 16 amino acids. The ends were cut back, 5 bases at V and 0 bases at J, with 14 bases in the middle. Germline CDR1 MNHEY, CDR2 SVGEGT. The CDR3 reads CASSPGGELSGNTIYF. CDR3 DNA: TGTGCCAGCAGTCCCGGCGGAGAGCTCTCTGGAAACACCATATATTTT.

The sample holds a few counts of this clonotype. This sequence joins TRBV11-2 and TRBJ1-2; D perhaps matches TRBD1 (5 bases). The CDR3 runs to 15 residues. Trimming left V 2 bases short and J 2 bases short, with 12 bases between. Germline V lookup: CDR1 SGHAT, CDR2 FQNNGV. The CDR3, as DNA: TGTGCCAGCAGCTTATGGGGGGGTTCAAACTATGGCTACACCTTC. As protein: CASSLWGGSNYGYTF. The variable domain in full, completed from reference TRBV11-2 and TRBJ1-2, reads EAGVAQSPRYKIIEKRQSVAFWCNPISGHATLYWYQQILGQGPKLLIQFQNNGVVDDSQLPKDRFSAERLKGVDSTLKIQPAKLEDSAVYLCASSLWGGSNYGYTFGSGTRLTVV.

This clonotype was counted at least ten times. This sequence joins TRBV6-1 and TRBJ1-1, with D uncertain. This CDR3 has 14 residues. Trimming shortened V by 5 bases and J by 3 bases, and 13 bases separated the two germline ends. Germline CDR1 and CDR2: MNHNS and SASEGT. CDR3 loop: CASSPGPQDTEAFF. In DNA, the CDR3 is TGTGCCAGCAGTCCCGGGCCCCAGGACACTGAAGCTTTCTTT.